This note documents a single TCR beta chain sequence. The record originates from a study of T cell responses to AZD1222 COVID-19 vaccine. The data were produced by immunoSEQ multiplex PCR, yet TCRdb's version contains in-frame clones alone and is incomplete. The sample yields 100,000 or so clones, roughly 80% seen once. This CDR3 spans 16 amino acids. Germline assignment: CDR1 MDHEN and CDR2 SYDVKM. Trimming took 5 bases from V and 6 from J, leaving 20 bases between them. This clonotype was obtained from an adult in good health. The sample here was peripheral blood, taken on day 0 of AZD1222 vaccination. This chain connects TRBV28 to TRBJ1-5, with D unresolved. The CDR3 reads CASSNGISGEGQPQHF. The DNA for the CDR3 is TGTGCCAGCAGTAATGGCATCTCAGGAGAAGGTCAGCCCCAGCATTTT.